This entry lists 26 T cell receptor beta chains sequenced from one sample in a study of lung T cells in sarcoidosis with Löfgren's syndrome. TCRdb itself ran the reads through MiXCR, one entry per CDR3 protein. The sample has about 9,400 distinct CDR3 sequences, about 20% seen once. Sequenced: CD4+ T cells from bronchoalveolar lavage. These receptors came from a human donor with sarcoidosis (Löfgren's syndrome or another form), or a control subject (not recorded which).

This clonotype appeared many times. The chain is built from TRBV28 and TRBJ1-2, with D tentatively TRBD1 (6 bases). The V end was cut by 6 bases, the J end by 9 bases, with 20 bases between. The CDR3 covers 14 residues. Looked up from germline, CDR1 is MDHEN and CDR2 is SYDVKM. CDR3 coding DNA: TGTGCCAGCAGCAAACCGGGACACCACCAAAGCTACACCTTC. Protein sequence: CASSKPGHHQSYTF.

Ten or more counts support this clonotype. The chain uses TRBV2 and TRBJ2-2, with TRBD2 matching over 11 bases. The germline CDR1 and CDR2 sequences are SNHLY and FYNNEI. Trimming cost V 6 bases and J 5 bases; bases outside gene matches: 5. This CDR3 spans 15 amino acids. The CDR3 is CASSGTSGVTGELFF. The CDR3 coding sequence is TGTGCCAGCAGCGGGACTAGCGGAGTTACCGGGGAGCTGTTTTTT.

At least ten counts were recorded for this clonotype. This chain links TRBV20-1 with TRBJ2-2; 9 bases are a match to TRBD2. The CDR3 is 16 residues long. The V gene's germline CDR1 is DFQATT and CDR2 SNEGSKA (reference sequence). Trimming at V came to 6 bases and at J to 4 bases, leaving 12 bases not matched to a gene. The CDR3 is CSATTSGGPSTGELFF. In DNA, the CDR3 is TGCAGTGCAACGACTAGCGGAGGGCCCAGCACCGGGGAGCTGTTTTTT.

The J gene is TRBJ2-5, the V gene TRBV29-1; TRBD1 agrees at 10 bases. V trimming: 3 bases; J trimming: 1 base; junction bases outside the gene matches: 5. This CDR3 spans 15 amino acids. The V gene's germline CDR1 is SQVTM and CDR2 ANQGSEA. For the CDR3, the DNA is TGCAGCGTTGAGGCCGGGACAGGGGCCCAAGAGACCCAGTACTTC. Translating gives CSVEAGTGAQETQYF.

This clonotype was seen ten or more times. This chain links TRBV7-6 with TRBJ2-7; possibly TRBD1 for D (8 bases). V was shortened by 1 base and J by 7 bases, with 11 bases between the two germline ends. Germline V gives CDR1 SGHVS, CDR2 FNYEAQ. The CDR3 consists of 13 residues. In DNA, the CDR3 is TGTGCCAGCAGCTTAGAACAGGGGGGGGAGCAGTACTTC. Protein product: CASSLEQGGEQYF.

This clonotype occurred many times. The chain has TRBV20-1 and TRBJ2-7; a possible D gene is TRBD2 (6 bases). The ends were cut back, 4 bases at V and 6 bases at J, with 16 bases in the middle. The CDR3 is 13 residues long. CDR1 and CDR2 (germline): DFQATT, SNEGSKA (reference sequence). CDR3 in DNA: TGCAGTGCTACCTCCGGGGCCGGGGGCGAGCAGTACTTC. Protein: CSATSGAGGEQYF.

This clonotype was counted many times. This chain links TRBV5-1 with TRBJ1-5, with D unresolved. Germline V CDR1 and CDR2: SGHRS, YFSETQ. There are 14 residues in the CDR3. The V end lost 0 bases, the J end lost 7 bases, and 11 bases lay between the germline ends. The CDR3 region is CASSLGGGIQPQHF. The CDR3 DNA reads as TGCGCCAGCAGCTTGGGAGGAGGGATCCAGCCCCAGCATTTT.

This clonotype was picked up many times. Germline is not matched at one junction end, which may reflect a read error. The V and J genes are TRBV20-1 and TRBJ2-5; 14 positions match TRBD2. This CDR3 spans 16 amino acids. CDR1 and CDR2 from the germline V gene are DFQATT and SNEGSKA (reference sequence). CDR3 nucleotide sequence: TGCGGTGCCACCGGGACTAGCGGGGGCCAACAAGAGACCCAGTACTTC. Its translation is CGATGTSGGQQETQYF.

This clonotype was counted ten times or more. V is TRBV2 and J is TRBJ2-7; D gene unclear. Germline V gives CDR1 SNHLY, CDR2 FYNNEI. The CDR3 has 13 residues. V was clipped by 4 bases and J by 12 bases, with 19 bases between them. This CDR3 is CASSGDTPALAYF. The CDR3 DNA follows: TGTGCCAGCAGTGGAGACACTCCCGCCCTTGCGTACTTC.

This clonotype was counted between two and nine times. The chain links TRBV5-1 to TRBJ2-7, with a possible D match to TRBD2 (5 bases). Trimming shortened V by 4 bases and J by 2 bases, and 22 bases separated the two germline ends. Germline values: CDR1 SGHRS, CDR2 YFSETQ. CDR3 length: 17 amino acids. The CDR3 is CASSLRPEGKTAYEQYF. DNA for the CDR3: TGCGCCAGCAGCCTTCGACCCGAGGGCAAAACAGCCTACGAGCAGTACTTC. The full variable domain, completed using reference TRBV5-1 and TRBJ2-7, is KAGVTQTPRYLIKTRGQQVTLSCSPISGHRSVSWYQQTPGQGLQFLFEYFSETQRNKGNFPGRFSGRQFSNSRSEMNVSTLELGDSALYLCASSLRPEGKTAYEQYFGPGTRLTVT.

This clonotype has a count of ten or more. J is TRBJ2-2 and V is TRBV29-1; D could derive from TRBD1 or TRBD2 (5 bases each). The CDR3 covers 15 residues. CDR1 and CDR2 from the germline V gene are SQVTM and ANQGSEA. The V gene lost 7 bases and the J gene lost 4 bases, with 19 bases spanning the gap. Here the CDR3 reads CSATQAAGSTGELFF. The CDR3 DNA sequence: TGCAGCGCCACACAGGCCGCGGGTAGCACCGGGGAGCTGTTTTTT.

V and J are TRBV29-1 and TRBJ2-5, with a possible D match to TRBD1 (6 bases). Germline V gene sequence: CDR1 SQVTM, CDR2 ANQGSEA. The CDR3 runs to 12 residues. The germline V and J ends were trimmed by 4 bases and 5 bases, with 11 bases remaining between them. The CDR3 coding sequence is TGCAGCGTTGGGTGGCAGGGGGAGACCCAGTACTTC. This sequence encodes CSVGWQGETQYF.

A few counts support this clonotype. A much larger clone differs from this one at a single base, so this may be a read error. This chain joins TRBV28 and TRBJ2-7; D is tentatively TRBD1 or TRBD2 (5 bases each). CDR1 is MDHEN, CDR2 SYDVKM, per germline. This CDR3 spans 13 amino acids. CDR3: CASLRDGAYERYF. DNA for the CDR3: TGTGCCAGCCTAAGGGACGGCGCCTACGAGCGGTACTTC.

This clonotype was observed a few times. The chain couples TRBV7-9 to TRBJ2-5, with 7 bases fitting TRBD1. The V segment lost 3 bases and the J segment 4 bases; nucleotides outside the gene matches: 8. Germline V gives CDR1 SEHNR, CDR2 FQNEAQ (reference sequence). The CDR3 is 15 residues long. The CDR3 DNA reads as TGTGCCAGCAGCTTCTCGGACAGGTTTCTAGAGACCCAGTACTTC. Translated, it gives CASSFSDRFLETQYF.

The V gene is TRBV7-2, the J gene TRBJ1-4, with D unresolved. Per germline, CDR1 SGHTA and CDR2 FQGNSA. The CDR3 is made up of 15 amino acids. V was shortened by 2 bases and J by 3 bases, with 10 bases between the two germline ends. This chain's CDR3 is CASSLSGKANEKLFF. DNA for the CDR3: TGTGCCAGCAGCTTAAGTGGGAAAGCTAATGAAAAACTGTTTTTT.

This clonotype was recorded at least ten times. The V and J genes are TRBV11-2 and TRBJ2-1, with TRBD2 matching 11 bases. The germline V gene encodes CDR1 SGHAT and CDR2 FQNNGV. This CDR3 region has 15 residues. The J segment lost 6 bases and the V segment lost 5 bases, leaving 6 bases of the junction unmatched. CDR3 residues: CASSPVAGGLNEQFF. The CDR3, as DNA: TGTGCCAGCAGCCCGGTAGCGGGAGGGCTCAATGAGCAGTTCTTC.

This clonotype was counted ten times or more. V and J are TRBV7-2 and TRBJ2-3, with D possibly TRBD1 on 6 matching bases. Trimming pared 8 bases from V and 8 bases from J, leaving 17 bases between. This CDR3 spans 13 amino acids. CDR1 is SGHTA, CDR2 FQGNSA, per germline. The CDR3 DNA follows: TGTGCCAGCGGCAGGGCGCAAGGGGGTACGCAGTATTTT. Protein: CASGRAQGGTQYF.

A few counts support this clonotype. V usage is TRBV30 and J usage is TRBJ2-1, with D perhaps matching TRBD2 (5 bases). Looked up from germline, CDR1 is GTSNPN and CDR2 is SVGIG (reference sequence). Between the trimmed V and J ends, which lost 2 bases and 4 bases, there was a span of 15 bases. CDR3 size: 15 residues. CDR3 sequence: CAWSLREYTYNEQFF. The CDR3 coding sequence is TGTGCCTGGAGTCTAAGGGAGTATACGTACAATGAGCAGTTCTTC. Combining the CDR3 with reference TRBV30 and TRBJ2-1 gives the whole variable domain SQTIHQWPATLVQPVGSPLSLECTVEGTSNPNLYWYRQAAGRGLQLLFYSVGIGQISSEVPQNLSASRPQDRQFILSSKKLLLSDSGFYLCAWSLREYTYNEQFFGPGTRLTVL.

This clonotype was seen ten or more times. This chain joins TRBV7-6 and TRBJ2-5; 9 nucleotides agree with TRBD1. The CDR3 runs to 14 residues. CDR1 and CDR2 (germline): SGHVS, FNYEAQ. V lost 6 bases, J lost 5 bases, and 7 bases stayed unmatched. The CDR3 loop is CASRRGQGVETQYF. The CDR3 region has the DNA TGTGCCAGCAGAAGGGGACAGGGTGTCGAGACCCAGTACTTC.

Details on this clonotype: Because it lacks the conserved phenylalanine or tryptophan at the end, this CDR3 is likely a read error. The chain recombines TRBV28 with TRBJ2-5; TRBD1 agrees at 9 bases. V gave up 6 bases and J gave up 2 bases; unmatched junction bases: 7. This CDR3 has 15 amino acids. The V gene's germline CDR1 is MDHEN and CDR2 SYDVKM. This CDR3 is CASRDRGTPQETQYL. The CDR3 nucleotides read TGTGCCAGCAGGGACAGGGGCACACCTCAAGAGACCCAGTACCTC.

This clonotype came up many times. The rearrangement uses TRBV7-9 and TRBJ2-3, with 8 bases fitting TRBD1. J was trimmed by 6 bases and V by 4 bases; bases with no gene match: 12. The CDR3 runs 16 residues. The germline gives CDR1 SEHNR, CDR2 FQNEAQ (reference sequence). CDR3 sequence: CASSSPRTGFRDTQYF. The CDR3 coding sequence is TGTGCCAGCAGCTCCCCACGGACAGGGTTCAGGGATACGCAGTATTTT.

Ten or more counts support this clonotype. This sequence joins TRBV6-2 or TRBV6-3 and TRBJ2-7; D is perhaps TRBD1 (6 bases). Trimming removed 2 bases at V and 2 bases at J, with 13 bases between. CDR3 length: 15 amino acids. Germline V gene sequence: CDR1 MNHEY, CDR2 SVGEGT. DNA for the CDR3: TGTGCCAGCAGTTACCTGACAGGTCCTCCCTACGAGCAGTACTTC. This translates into CASSYLTGPPYEQYF.

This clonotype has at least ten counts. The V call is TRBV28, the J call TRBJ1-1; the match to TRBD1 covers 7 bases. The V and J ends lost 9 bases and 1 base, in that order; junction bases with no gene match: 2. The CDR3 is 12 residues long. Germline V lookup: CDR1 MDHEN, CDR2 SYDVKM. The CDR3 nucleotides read TGTGCCAGTGGGACAGAGAACACTGAAGCTTTCTTT. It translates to CASGTENTEAFF.

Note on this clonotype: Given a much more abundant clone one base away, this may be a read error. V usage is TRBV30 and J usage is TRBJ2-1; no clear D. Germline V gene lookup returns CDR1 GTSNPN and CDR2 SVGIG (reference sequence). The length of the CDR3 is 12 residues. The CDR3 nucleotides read TGTGCCTGGAGTGTACAAGGGAATGAGCGGTTCTTC. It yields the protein CAWSVQGNERFF.

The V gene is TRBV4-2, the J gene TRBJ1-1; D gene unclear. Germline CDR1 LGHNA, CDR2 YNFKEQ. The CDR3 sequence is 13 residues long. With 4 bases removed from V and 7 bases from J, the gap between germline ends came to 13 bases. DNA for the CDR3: TGTGCCAGCAGCCCCCCAGGATTAGATGAAGCTTTCTTT. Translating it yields CASSPPGLDEAFF.

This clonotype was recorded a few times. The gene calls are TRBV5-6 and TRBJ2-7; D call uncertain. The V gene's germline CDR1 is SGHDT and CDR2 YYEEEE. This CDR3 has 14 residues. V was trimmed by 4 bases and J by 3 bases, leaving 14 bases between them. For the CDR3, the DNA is TGTGCCAGCAGCCCGGCCCTACAAATCTACGAGCAGTACTTC. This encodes CASSPALQIYEQYF.